This T cell receptor (beta chain) was obtained from a study of early T cells in non-severe SARS-CoV-2 infection. The overall study: Bulk RNA from unsorted whole blood was sequenced; chains were unpaired.

CDR1 is SGDLS, CDR2 YYNGEE, per germline. The CDR3 covers 15 residues. The V end lost 4 bases, the J end lost 0 bases, and 13 bases lay between the germline ends. Each cDNA molecule carried a unique molecular identifier. TCRdb fed the 5' RACE reads into MiXCR, producing one record per CDR3 protein. The repertoire has about 25,000 distinct CDR3 sequences, more than 4% of them found once; the top ten carry about a tenth. This clonotype was seen repeatedly, ten times or more. This receptor was taken from an adult who was a healthcare worker with PCR-confirmed SARS-CoV-2 infection or an uninfected control (not recorded which). The J gene is TRBJ1-1, the V gene TRBV9; unclear D gene. The specimen was whole blood. CDR3 nucleotides: TGTGCCAGCAGCCCTAATTCTGCGGTGAACACTGAAGCTTTCTTT. Translation: CASSPNSAVNTEAFF.